This T cell receptor (beta chain) was sequenced for a study of CD39 and CD103 CD8 tumor-infiltrating T cells (dated by TCRdb to between 2018 and 2020). At the level of the whole study: The repertoire comparisons shown came from four patients: one with an HPV-positive HNSCC, one with an HPV-negative HNSCC, one with ovarian cancer and one with melanoma. Repertoires of CD8 TIL subsets defined by CD103 and CD39 were compared with peripheral memory CD8 T cells by TCRbeta CDR3 deep sequencing. What the work shows at the level of the full study, not this receptor alone: DP TIL clonotypes were rarely detected in blood or uninvolved lymph node, whereas DN TIL clonotypes were found to largely overlap with peripheral memory CD8 repertoires. Compared with DN and SP CD8 TILs and with blood memory CD8 T cells, DP CD8 TILs appeared more oligoclonal, with the top 30 clonotypes covering about 55-90%.

Genomic DNA was extracted with the DNeasy Blood and Tissue Kit from about 10,000 to 100,000 sorted cells per subset. TCRbeta V-J or V-D-J regions were sequenced and mapped by the immunoSEQ service, with coverage above 10x per sample. As for the original processing: Analysis was limited to productive rearrangements exported from the immunoSEQ Analyzer platform, and clonality was evaluated on the 500 most abundant clones. The Morisita-Horn similarity index and the Jaccard index were used to quantify repertoire overlap between populations. In roughly 6 cancer patients, Morisita-Horn similarity was measured between the TCR repertoires of CD8 T-cell subsets. Held by TCRdb, this immuneACCESS table contains in-frame sequences only and omits some clones. Under half of the omission traces to an unresolved V gene where checked; the cause of the rest is unknown. That table furnishes V, J and clone size, whereas the DNA furnished D and trimming. Across this sample there are approximately 2,500 clones, with 70% to 85% seen only once. The ten largest clonotypes hold 10% to 15% of the sample.

V is shortened by 1 base, J by 9 bases, and the region joining them spans 15 bases. Counted from cysteine to phenylalanine, this CDR3 has 14 amino acids. Only the CDR3 DNA is retained, 42 bases long and in frame from the first base. CDR1 SGHVS and CDR2 FNYEAQ are derived from the germline V gene. On this clone: What antigen it recognizes has not been identified. Base qualities are not at hand, and no much larger clone is one base apart.

Patients were not receiving therapy at sample collection, though earlier treatments ranged from chemotherapy, radiotherapy, surgery and immunotherapy to none. After thawing, cells were enriched for T lymphocytes using a negative-selection kit, and EpCAM beads were added for tumor-infiltrating lymphocytes. For the CD8 TIL subsets, CD3+CD4-CD8+CD45RA- cells were FACS-sorted and divided into DN, SP and DP based on their expression of CD39 and CD103. After mincing, tumor specimens underwent a 1 h digestion with hyaluronidase, collagenase and DNase, and were then filtered, enriched by Ficoll and cryopreserved. On a FACSAria II, each population was sorted to approximately 99% purity, and the resulting cell pellets were frozen for TCR sequencing with no culture step.

The clonotype originates from a human donor with head and neck squamous cell carcinoma. Sequenced: CD39- CD103- CD8+ T cells sorted from the tumor. Read against the paper, the sample's cell subset or site label means: CD103-CD39- double-negative CD45RA- CD8 T cells. The chain joins TRBV7-6 to TRBJ1-1; the D gene assignment is ambiguous. The nucleotide sequence is given as TGTGCCAGCAGCTTAGGGCCCGGGCCACTCCAAGCTTTCTTT. Its coded protein is CASSLGPGPLQAFF.